This TCR beta chain was captured in a study of OX40 agonist ivuxolimab in advanced cancers. Study overall: The mean age was approximately 60 years, ranging from 23 to 79, with 65% to 90% of participants male. Study results and limitations: The specificity for antigen of the expanded peripheral T cells was not determined. Also showing low normalized T-cell clonal expansion were some of the nonresponders.

TCRdb keeps only in-frame clones here, not all; method: immunoSEQ multiplex PCR. The sample has 50,000 to 60,000 clones; around 88% are singletons. Comment on this clone: Its target is unknown.

Trimming took 3 bases from V and 5 from J; bases not matched to a gene: 2. Germline lookup yields CDR1 MNHEY and CDR2 SMNVEV (reference sequence). This CDR3 region has 14 residues. Sample: CD4+ or CD8+ T cells sorted from blood, taken in a trial of the OX40 agonist ivuxolimab. The rearrangement uses TRBV27 and TRBJ2-1, with TRBD2 matching over 9 bases. This clonotype originated in an adult with an advanced solid tumor such as melanoma, head and neck, liver or kidney cancer. CDR3 DNA: TGTGCCAGCAGTTTCGCGGGAGGGAACAATGAGCAGTTCTTC. Translating gives CASSFAGGNNEQFF.